These 30 T cell receptor beta chains were all obtained from the same sample, sequenced in a study of T-cell memory formation after mild COVID-19. TCRdb recomputed calls from the 5' RACE reads with MiXCR, one row per CDR3 protein. The repertoire includes roughly 450,000 distinct CDR3 sequences, around a sixth of them detected once, and roughly 12% sits in the top ten. Sequencing was carried out using PBMCs or a T cell subset sorted from them (not recorded which). These receptors were obtained from an adult woman who had mild COVID-19 (a few samples of this study predate the infection). Cell type and time point are not known.

This clonotype turned up a few times. The V gene is TRBV12-3 or TRBV12-4, the J gene TRBJ1-4; D is ambiguous. V was trimmed by 6 bases and J by 0 bases, leaving 8 bases between them. This CDR3 is built from 14 residues. The DNA for the CDR3 is TGTGCCAGCAGGAACAGCGCAACTAATGAAAAACTGTTTTTT. This gives the protein CASRNSATNEKLFF.

V gene TRBV10-3 combines with J gene TRBJ2-1; the match to TRBD2 covers 9 bases. CDR1 is ENHRY and CDR2 is SYGVKD in the germline V gene. With V trimmed by 0 bases and J by 6 bases, 6 bases remained unmatched. CDR3 size: 16 residues. This CDR3 reads CAISESLAGVGNEQFF. In nucleotides, the CDR3 is TGTGCCATCAGTGAGTCGTTAGCGGGAGTAGGCAATGAGCAGTTCTTC.

The chain recombines TRBV7-9 with TRBJ1-1, with 7 positions matching TRBD1. Germline-derived CDR1 and CDR2 are SEHNR and FQNEAQ (reference sequence). The CDR3 consists of 18 residues. With 0 bases clipped from V and 5 bases from J, the junction kept 15 bases outside the gene matches. CDR3 sequence reads: CASSLALGQATLGTEAFF. The CDR3 coding sequence is TGTGCCAGCAGCTTAGCGTTAGGACAGGCTACTTTGGGGACTGAAGCTTTCTTT.

This clonotype has just one count. The chain uses TRBV7-4 and TRBJ1-5, with unresolved D. The CDR3 is 16 residues long. Germline assignment: CDR1 SGHVT and CDR2 SQSDAQ. Trimming cost V 1 base and J 4 bases, with 14 bases left between them. CDR3: CASSLGPYLRNQPQHF. DNA of the CDR3: TGTGCCAGCAGCTTAGGGCCCTATCTTCGGAATCAGCCCCAGCATTTT.

This clonotype was picked up a small number of times. CDR3 in DNA: TGCAGCGTTGAGGTCAGCTATGGCTACACCTTC. Its translation: CSVEVSYGYTF. The chain combines TRBV29-1 with TRBJ1-2, with D unresolved. The germline V and J ends were trimmed by 3 bases and 4 bases, with 6 bases remaining between them. Germline V lookup: CDR1 SQVTM, CDR2 ANQGSEA. This CDR3 is 11 amino acids long. The full variable domain, its missing parts supplied by reference TRBV29-1 and TRBJ1-2, is SAVISQKPSRDICQRGTSLTIQCQVDSQVTMMFWYRQQPGQSLTLIATANQGSEATYESGFVIDKFPISRPNLTFSTLTVSNMSPEDSSIYLCSVEVSYGYTFGSGTRLTVV.

This clonotype was found many times. The chain employs TRBV7-2 and TRBJ2-7, with 8 bases fitting TRBD2. This CDR3 is 14 amino acids long. Germline loops: CDR1 SGHTA, CDR2 FQGNSA. With 5 bases clipped from V and 3 bases from J, the junction kept 6 bases outside the gene matches. The CDR3 DNA reads TGTGCCAGCAGCGAGGCGGGAGGCATCTACGAGCAGTACTTC. Its protein is CASSEAGGIYEQYF.

The chain joins TRBV27 to TRBJ2-4, with TRBD1 matching over 9 bases. This CDR3 region has 20 residues. V was clipped by 6 bases and J by 0 bases; unmatched bases: 18. CDR1 and CDR2 (germline): MNHEY, SMNVEV (reference sequence). CDR3 in DNA: TGTGCCAGCAGCTCCGACAGGGGGTCTTCAAGGGGGTTAGCCAAAAACATTCAGTACTTC. Its translation is CASSSDRGSSRGLAKNIQYF.

This clonotype was found a few times. The chain employs TRBV15 and TRBJ1-4; D may be TRBD1 (6 bases). The germline CDR1 and CDR2 sequences are LNHNV and YYDKDF (reference sequence). This CDR3 is built from 14 residues. V was pared by 5 bases and J by 7 bases, with 14 bases between. This chain's CDR3 is CATSRGGQGEKLFF. CDR3 in DNA: TGTGCCACCAGCCGGGGGGGGCAAGGTGAAAAACTGTTTTTT.

The chain couples TRBV25-1 to TRBJ2-5, with D tentatively TRBD1 (6 bases). The CDR3 consists of 17 residues. The germline CDR1 and CDR2 sequences are MGHDK and SYGVNS. The V gene lost 3 bases and the J gene lost 1 base, with 18 bases spanning the gap. This chain's CDR3 is CASSEPIVVQGQETQYF. The CDR3 DNA is TGTGCCAGCAGTGAGCCAATTGTGGTACAGGGCCAAGAGACCCAGTACTTC.

This chain links TRBV5-1 with TRBJ2-7, with TRBD1 matching 8 bases. The V and J ends lost 6 bases and 2 bases, in that order; junction bases with no gene match: 7. The germline gives CDR1 SGHRS, CDR2 YFSETQ. The CDR3 consists of 14 residues. The chain's CDR3 is CASNVGTGTYEQYF. As DNA, the CDR3 is TGCGCCAGCAACGTGGGGACAGGTACCTACGAGCAGTACTTC.

A few counts support this clonotype. The rearrangement uses TRBV3-1 and TRBJ2-1, with D possibly being TRBD2 (6 bases). This CDR3 has 15 residues. V lost 2 bases and J 10 bases, leaving 18 bases between the germline ends. Germline loops: CDR1 LGHDT, CDR2 YNNKEL (reference sequence). CDR3 nucleotides: TGTGCCAGCAGCCAATCCGGGAGCTATACAAAGGAGCAGTTCTTC. Its protein product is CASSQSGSYTKEQFF.

The chain couples TRBV3-1 to TRBJ1-2; D unclear. The CDR3 extends over 14 amino acids. The germline V gene encodes CDR1 LGHDT and CDR2 YNNKEL (reference sequence). Trimming left V 4 bases short and J 4 bases short, with 13 bases between. CDR3 DNA: TGTGCCAGCAGCCCGGCTGACACTGGCTATGGCTACACCTTC. It codes for CASSPADTGYGYTF. The complete variable domain, with remaining parts taken from reference TRBV3-1 and TRBJ1-2, reads DTAVSQTPKYLVTQMGNDKSIKCEQNLGHDTMYWYKQDSKKFLKIMFSYNNKELIINETVPNRFSPKSPDKAHLNLHINSLELGDSAVYFCASSPADTGYGYTFGSGTRLTVV.

The chain employs TRBV5-1 and TRBJ2-7; tentative D call: TRBD2 (7 bases). Between the trimmed V and J ends, which lost 7 bases and 3 bases, there was a span of 20 bases. CDR3 length: 15 amino acids. In germline, CDR1 is SGHRS, CDR2 YFSETQ. The CDR3 protein is CASSLEGGLGYEQYF. As DNA, the CDR3 is TGCGCCAGCTCCTTGGAGGGGGGGTTGGGCTACGAGCAGTACTTC.

This sequence joins TRBV4-2 and TRBJ2-3; 11 bases line up with TRBD2. The J segment lost 8 bases and the V segment lost 4 bases, leaving 11 bases of the junction unmatched. The CDR3 runs 16 residues. Germline V gene lookup returns CDR1 LGHNA and CDR2 YNFKEQ. For the CDR3, the DNA is TGTGCCAGCAGCCCCGTAGCGGGGGGGCTAACCGGTACGCAGTATTTT. This codes for CASSPVAGGLTGTQYF.

The table lists this clonotype with a few counts. This chain connects TRBV7-9 to TRBJ1-2; the D gene is possibly TRBD1 (6 bases). CDR3 length: 14 residues. Germline CDR1 reads SEHNR; CDR2 reads FQNEAQ (reference sequence). Trimming left V 0 bases short and J 7 bases short, with 12 bases between. CDR3 amino acids: CASSLAHEGGGYTF. Written as DNA, the CDR3 is TGTGCCAGCAGCTTAGCCCACGAGGGGGGTGGCTACACCTTC.

This clonotype was counted only a few times. CDR3 region: CSASGQPNTEAFF. The CDR3, as DNA: TGCAGTGCTAGCGGACAGCCGAACACTGAAGCTTTCTTT. The V call is TRBV20-1, the J call TRBJ1-1; possible D gene TRBD1, 6 bases. The germline V gene has CDR1 DFQATT and CDR2 SNEGSKA (reference sequence). V gave up 3 bases and J gave up 1 base, with 9 bases separating them. The CDR3 spans 13 residues.

This clonotype showed up many times. The V gene is TRBV7-9, the J gene TRBJ2-1, with TRBD1 identical over 8 bases. This CDR3 spans 14 amino acids. In germline, CDR1 is SEHNR, CDR2 FQNEAQ (reference sequence). The trim removed 5 bases at V and 4 bases at J, leaving 4 bases unmatched. CDR3 region: CASSPGQGYNEQFF. The DNA of the CDR3 is TGTGCCAGCAGCCCCGGACAGGGTTACAATGAGCAGTTCTTC.

This chain links TRBV6-4 with TRBJ1-2, with D unresolved. Germline V gene data show CDR1 as MRHNA and CDR2 as SNTAGT. The CDR3 is made up of 11 amino acids. Trimming left V 4 bases short and J 8 bases short, with 8 bases between. CDR3 region: CASSAGYGYTF. CDR3 in DNA: TGTGCCAGCAGTGCCGGGTACGGCTACACCTTC.

The chain carries TRBV7-3 and TRBJ2-3, with 8 bases matching TRBD2. The V gene end was trimmed by 1 base and the J gene end by 14 bases; junction bases not matched to a gene: 8. CDR3 length equals 13 residues. Germline V gene lookup returns CDR1 SGHTA and CDR2 FQGTGA. The CDR3 is CASSLKDGTRGYF. CDR3 coding DNA: TGTGCCAGCAGCTTAAAGGACGGGACTAGAGGGTATTTT.

V gene TRBV7-9 combines with J gene TRBJ2-5; 12 bases agree with TRBD2. The length of the CDR3 is 15 residues. The germline V gene has CDR1 SEHNR and CDR2 FQNEAQ (reference sequence). With 8 bases clipped from V and 2 bases from J, the junction kept 6 bases outside the gene matches. The CDR3 coding sequence is TGTGCCAGCCGGCTAGCGGGGGGGTCACAAGAGACCCAGTACTTC. Translation: CASRLAGGSQETQYF. Variable domain in full (rest from reference TRBV7-9 and TRBJ2-5): DTGVSQNPRHKITKRGQNVTFRCDPISEHNRLYWYRQTLGQGPEFLTYFQNEAQLEKSRLLSDRFSAERPKGSFSTLEIQRTEQGDSAMYLCASRLAGGSQETQYFGPGTRLLVL.

CDR3 DNA sequence: TGTGCCAGCAGCTCACGCGGGGGCTTGGACACTGAAGCTTTCTTT. It specifies CASSSRGGLDTEAFF. The J gene is TRBJ1-1, the V gene TRBV7-8; TRBD1 is a possible D gene (6 bases). Trimming took 4 bases from V and 3 from J, leaving 15 bases between them. Germline V lookup: CDR1 SGHVS, CDR2 FQNEAQ. This CDR3 has 15 amino acids.

Only a few counts were recorded for this clonotype. The chain has TRBV29-1 and TRBJ2-2; D uncertain. The germline CDR1 and CDR2 sequences are SQVTM and ANQGSEA. Trimming stripped 7 bases from V and 3 bases from J, with 9 bases between. CDR3 length: 12 residues. The CDR3 sequence: CSDIKYTGELFF. The CDR3 region has the DNA TGCAGCGACATCAAGTACACCGGGGAGCTGTTTTTT.

This clonotype was found a few times. The chain combines TRBV25-1 with TRBJ1-4, with no clear D. The ends were cut back, 3 bases at V and 0 bases at J, with 8 bases in the middle. The germline V gene has CDR1 MGHDK and CDR2 SYGVNS. The CDR3 totals 15 residues. The CDR3 spells CASSDSIATNEKLFF. The CDR3 bases are TGTGCCAGCAGTGACAGTATTGCAACTAATGAAAAACTGTTTTTT.

The V gene is TRBV29-1, the J gene TRBJ2-7; 9 nucleotides align to TRBD1. With V trimmed by 6 bases and J by 8 bases, 14 bases remained unmatched. The germline CDR1 and CDR2 sequences are SQVTM and ANQGSEA. The CDR3 consists of 14 residues. The CDR3, as DNA: TGCAGCGTCGGAGCCGGGACAGGGCACCTCCAGCAGTACTTC. Its translation is CSVGAGTGHLQQYF.

This clonotype was counted between two and nine times. The chain links TRBV10-3 to TRBJ2-7; D call uncertain. The CDR3 length is 13 residues. Germline V lookup: CDR1 ENHRY, CDR2 SYGVKD. Trimming shortened V by 4 bases and J by 3 bases, and 10 bases separated the two germline ends. The CDR3 bases are TGTGCCATCAGTGTCGAGACCAACTACGAGCAGTACTTC. As protein: CAISVETNYEQYF.

The genes are TRBV24-1 and TRBJ1-5, with D uncertain. CDR3 length equals 14 residues. Trimming stripped 2 bases from V and 4 bases from J, with 8 bases between. Germline V gene sequence: CDR1 KGHDR, CDR2 SFDVKD. CDR3 DNA: TGTGCCACCAGTGATTGGTCGGGGAATCAGCCCCAGCATTTT. Protein: CATSDWSGNQPQHF.

The V call is TRBV7-9, the J call TRBJ2-1; 9 nucleotides align to TRBD2. V shed 1 base, J shed 5 bases, and the junction held 9 bases outside the gene matches. Germline V gene data show CDR1 as SEHNR and CDR2 as FQNEAQ (reference sequence). The CDR3 covers 17 residues. The CDR3 sequence is CASSLGKVGGRDNEQFF. CDR3 in DNA: TGTGCCAGCAGCTTAGGCAAGGTCGGCGGGAGGGACAATGAGCAGTTCTTC.

The chain carries TRBV29-1 and TRBJ2-7; tentatively, D is TRBD1 (5 bases). Germline V CDR1 and CDR2: SQVTM, ANQGSEA. V gave up 0 bases and J gave up 3 bases, with 15 bases separating them. This CDR3 has 15 amino acids. This CDR3 reads CSVEDPRTQNYEQYF. DNA for the CDR3: TGCAGCGTTGAAGATCCGCGGACACAGAACTACGAGCAGTACTTC.

The chain joins TRBV15 to TRBJ1-1; D may be TRBD1 (5 bases). Germline V CDR1 and CDR2: LNHNV, YYDKDF (reference sequence). V was shortened by 0 bases and J by 8 bases, with 10 bases between the two germline ends. The CDR3 is 13 residues long. This CDR3 is CATSRDRGREAFF. The CDR3 region has the DNA TGTGCCACCAGCAGAGATAGGGGCCGGGAAGCTTTCTTT.

This chain uses TRBV6-2 or TRBV6-3 with TRBJ2-7, with unresolved D. The V end lost 2 bases, the J end lost 0 bases, and 11 bases lay between the germline ends. The germline CDR1 and CDR2 sequences are MNHEY and SVGEGT. This CDR3 contains 15 residues. The CDR3 coding sequence is TGTGCCAGCAGTTACAGAATGTGGGGCTCCTACGAGCAGTACTTC. Amino acids: CASSYRMWGSYEQYF.